This T cell receptor (beta chain) was recorded in a study of blood T cells in healthy people across ages. The second PCR ran about 7 to 12 cycles with a sample-barcoded 5' primer and J-beta primers. TCRdb fed the 5' RACE reads into MiXCR, producing one record per CDR3 protein. This table holds roughly 900,000 distinct CDR3 sequences, 45% to 50% found once. The study drew donors from healthy Caucasian individuals in Russia aged roughly 6 to 100. Per sample, a minimum of 6 million PBMCs were isolated. V shed 0 bases and J 4 bases; nucleotides not matched to a gene: 7. Germline loops: CDR1 DFQATT, CDR2 SNEGSKA (reference sequence). This CDR3 spans 16 amino acids.

This TCR came from a man between 25 and 39 years old in good health. This chain links TRBV20-1 with TRBJ2-7, with TRBD2 identical over 12 bases. Material: blood. The CDR3 DNA follows: TGCAGTGCTAGAGATCTTAGGCTAGCGGGGGGGTACGAGCAGTACTTC. Translated, it gives CSARDLRLAGGYEQYF.